What follows are 10 T cell receptor beta chains derived from one specimen sequenced in a study of blood T cell repertoires in COVID-19. Clones were sequenced by immunoSEQ multiplex PCR, and TCRdb holds only the in-frame ones, with some missing. The table has tens of thousands of clones, 70% to 90% seen once; the top ten hold about 10%. Input material: peripheral blood. The receptor source for this set is a woman in her 70s with active or convalescent COVID-19.

J is TRBJ2-7 and V is TRBV5-1, with 8 bases aligning to TRBD2. CDR1 is SGHRS and CDR2 is YFSETQ in the germline V gene. J lost 3 bases, V lost 0 bases, and 2 bases had no gene match. The length of the CDR3 is 14 residues. The CDR3 DNA is TGCGCCAGCAGCTTGGCGAGCGGGGGCTACGAGCAGTACTTC. Translated: CASSLASGGYEQYF.

In this sample, this clone turned up a few times. The chain recombines TRBV28 with TRBJ1-2; D is undetermined. The CDR3 runs 14 residues. From germline, CDR1 is MDHEN and CDR2 SYDVKM. Trimming removed 2 bases at V and 2 bases at J, with 9 bases between. CDR3 nucleotide sequence: TGTGCCAGCAGTTTAGTCAACAGAAACTATGGCTACACCTTC. Amino acids: CASSLVNRNYGYTF.

This chain uses TRBV6-2 or TRBV6-3 with TRBJ2-7; 11 bases are a match to TRBD2. The CDR3 is 17 amino acids. Per the germline V gene, CDR1 is MNHEY and CDR2 is SVGEGT. After removal of 2 bases from V and 2 bases from J, the junction contained 8 bases not matched to a gene. The CDR3 reads CASSYTLAGGNTYEQYF. DNA of the CDR3: TGTGCCAGCAGTTACACGCTAGCGGGGGGCAACACCTACGAGCAGTACTTC.

This rearrangement joins TRBV4-1 to TRBJ1-1, with D unresolved. Germline-derived CDR1 and CDR2 are MGHRA and YSYEKL. Trimming pared 0 bases from V and 4 bases from J, leaving 15 bases between. The CDR3 is 16 residues long. The CDR3, as DNA: TGCGCCAGCAGCCAAGACGACATACAGTCGCCCACTGAAGCTTTCTTT. It specifies CASSQDDIQSPTEAFF.

V and J are TRBV6-2 or TRBV6-3 and TRBJ1-2; 7 nucleotides agree with TRBD1. CDR1 and CDR2 (germline): MNHEY, SVGEGT. This CDR3 is 17 amino acids long. V shed 2 bases and J 5 bases; nucleotides not matched to a gene: 14. The CDR3 DNA follows: TGTGCCAGCAGTTACACCCCCGGGACAGAAGGCTTATATGGCTACACCTTC. Translated, it gives CASSYTPGTEGLYGYTF.

This chain uses TRBV5-1 with TRBJ1-1; 8 bases agree with TRBD1. Per the germline V gene, CDR1 is SGHRS and CDR2 is YFSETQ. With V trimmed by 7 bases and J by 1 base, 6 bases remained unmatched. The CDR3 extends over 14 amino acids. For the CDR3, the DNA is TGCGCCAGCCCGAAAGACAGGGGGAACACTGAAGCTTTCTTT. This gives the protein CASPKDRGNTEAFF.

This clone showed up just a few times. The chain uses TRBV13 and TRBJ1-2, with TRBD1 matching 8 bases. The ends lost 5 bases at V and 6 bases at J; junction bases unmatched: 8. Germline V gives CDR1 PRHDT, CDR2 FYEKMQ (reference sequence). The CDR3 loop spans 14 amino acids. This CDR3 reads CASSPPDRVNGYTF. DNA for the CDR3: TGTGCCAGCAGCCCGCCGGACAGGGTTAATGGCTACACCTTC. The variable domain in full, completed from reference TRBV13 and TRBJ1-2, reads AAGVIQSPRHLIKEKRETATLKCYPIPRHDTVYWYQQGPGQDPQFLISFYEKMQSDKGSIPDRFSAQQFSDYHSELNMSSLELGDSALYFCASSPPDRVNGYTFGSGTRLTVV.

This chain connects TRBV5-5 to TRBJ1-4, with D possibly TRBD1 on 6 matching bases. There are 18 residues in the CDR3. V was cut by 4 bases and J by 5 bases, with 24 bases left in between. From germline, CDR1 is SGHKS and CDR2 YYEKEE (reference sequence). This chain's CDR3 is CASSGLTGPGIINEKLFF. The CDR3 region has the DNA TGTGCCAGCAGCGGACTCACAGGGCCCGGTATCATAAATGAAAAACTGTTTTTT.

In its sample, this clone was seen once. The chain uses TRBV5-1 and TRBJ2-3; 10 nucleotides match TRBD1. The CDR3 runs to 19 residues. Germline CDR1 reads SGHRS; CDR2 reads YFSETQ. V was clipped by 2 bases and J by 0 bases; unmatched bases: 12. Here the CDR3 reads CASSFSGTGVSFSTDTQYF. The CDR3 region has the DNA TGCGCCAGCAGCTTTTCCGGGACAGGGGTTTCATTTAGCACAGATACGCAGTATTTT.

J is TRBJ1-1 and V is TRBV5-1, with D uncertain. V was trimmed by 1 base and J by 0 bases, leaving 10 bases between them. The germline gives CDR1 SGHRS, CDR2 YFSETQ. There are 15 residues in the CDR3. The CDR3 nucleotides read TGCGCCAGCAGCTTGCGGCAGGCCGTGAACACTGAAGCTTTCTTT. Translation: CASSLRQAVNTEAFF.